Below, one T cell receptor (beta chain) is given with its context. The data belong to a study of blood T cell repertoires in COVID-19. Study summary: Sites across the United States, Italy and Spain contributed samples from acute and convalescent COVID-19. The cDNA or gDNA used as material had been derived from T cells, B-cell-depleted T cells, or PBMCs.

The assay was immunoSEQ multiplex PCR, and TCRdb's table has in-frame clones only and misses some. The sample gives hundreds of thousands of clones, around 91% of which show up once; 3% to 4% is in the top ten. CDR1 and CDR2 (germline): SNHLY, FYNNEI. With 10 bases removed from V and 4 bases from J, the gap between germline ends came to 19 bases. The CDR3 consists of 14 residues. The receptor was derived from a young woman who had recovered from COVID-19. The rearrangement joins TRBV2 to TRBJ2-5; tentative D call: TRBD1 (6 bases). Sequenced input: peripheral blood. The CDR3 reads CATSQVQGRETQYF. The CDR3, as DNA: TGTGCCACTAGCCAAGTACAGGGACGAGAGACCCAGTACTTC.